This passage covers 31 T cell receptor beta chains from one sample sequenced in a study of blood T cells in healthy people across ages. With a J-beta primer mix and a sample-barcoded 5' primer, a second PCR ran about 7 to 11 cycles. TCRdb reprocessed the 5' RACE reads via MiXCR and lists one record per CDR3 protein. The sample holds about 800,000 distinct CDR3 sequences, 35% to 50% seen once. Sequencing input: blood. Every receptor here comes from an older man in good health.

This clonotype was detected only a few times. J is TRBJ2-3 and V is TRBV25-1; 12 positions agree with TRBD2. Germline V lookup: CDR1 MGHDK, CDR2 SYGVNS. Trimming at V came to 6 bases and at J to 0 bases, leaving 10 bases not matched to a gene. This CDR3 comprises 18 residues. The CDR3 region has the DNA TGTGCCAGCAGCCTCACAACTAGCGGGAGGACTAGCACAGATACGCAGTATTTT. Its translation: CASSLTTSGRTSTDTQYF.

Concerning this clonotype itself: The germline gene is not matched at one end of the junction; a read error may be the cause. CDR3 sequence: CASSLMGSGSTDMQYF. The CDR3 DNA reads TGTGCCAGCAGCTTAATGGGTAGCGGAAGCACAGATATGCAGTATTTT. The V and J genes are TRBV7-2 and TRBJ2-3, with D possibly matching TRBD2 (6 bases). Germline CDR1 is SGHTA and CDR2 is FQGNSA. The CDR3 extends over 16 amino acids.

The chain employs TRBV5-1 and TRBJ2-3; the D gene is possibly TRBD2 (5 bases). This CDR3 region has 15 residues. Germline assignment: CDR1 SGHRS and CDR2 YFSETQ. Deletions cut 4 bases from V and 2 bases from J, with 14 bases between. CDR3 sequence: CASSGEGRYTDTQYF. Written as DNA, the CDR3 is TGCGCCAGCAGCGGGGAAGGGAGATACACAGATACGCAGTATTTT.

This clonotype was seen only a few times. The chain combines TRBV6-2 or TRBV6-3 with TRBJ2-4; 11 nucleotides agree with TRBD2. The germline V gene encodes CDR1 MNHEY and CDR2 SVGEGT. The junction had 13 bases not matched to a gene; V was cut back by 2 bases and J by 13 bases. This CDR3 comprises 16 residues. In nucleotides, the CDR3 is TGTGCCAGCAGTTACGGAGTGACTAGCGGGGTGAGGGAGCAGTACTTC. Translating gives CASSYGVTSGVREQYF.

This chain connects TRBV11-2 to TRBJ2-7; TRBD1 agrees at 10 bases. CDR1 and CDR2 (germline): SGHAT, FQNNGV. Losses at the gene ends were 7 bases for V and 3 bases for J; bases not matched to a gene: 12. CDR3 size: 16 residues. CDR3 residues: CASTSPGQGLFYEQYF. The CDR3 DNA is TGTGCCAGCACTTCACCGGGACAGGGGCTGTTCTACGAGCAGTACTTC.

This clonotype was detected only a few times. This chain joins TRBV7-2 and TRBJ2-7, with 7 bases aligning to TRBD2. Trimming cost V 2 bases and J 2 bases; bases outside gene matches: 9. There are 16 residues in the CDR3. Per germline, CDR1 SGHTA and CDR2 FQGNSA. CDR3 bases: TGTGCCAGCAGCTTACCTAGCGGCCGAGTGACCTACGAGCAGTACTTC. It specifies CASSLPSGRVTYEQYF.

J is TRBJ2-1 and V is TRBV5-6; 14 bases are a match to TRBD2. The CDR3 is 15 amino acids. Trimming took 4 bases from V and 9 from J; bases not matched to a gene: 6. Looked up from germline, CDR1 is SGHDT and CDR2 is YYEEEE. The CDR3 bases are TGTGCCAGCAGCGCGGGACTAGCGGGAGCTCTTGAGCAGTTCTTC. This codes for CASSAGLAGALEQFF.

With regard to this clonotype: With a much larger clone just one base away, this may be a read error. The J gene is TRBJ2-1, the V gene TRBV20-1; possible D gene TRBD2, 6 bases. The CDR3 sequence is 13 residues long. V dropped 8 bases and J dropped 10 bases, with 21 bases sitting between them. The V gene's germline CDR1 is DFQATT and CDR2 SNEGSKA (reference sequence). The CDR3 region has the DNA TGCAGTACGAGGAGAGGGAGGCTGGACGAGCAGTTCTTC. Encoded protein: CSTRRGRLDEQFF.

The gene calls are TRBV27 and TRBJ2-3, with a weak D call TRBD2 (6 bases). The germline gives CDR1 MNHEY, CDR2 SMNVEV (reference sequence). The CDR3 contains 14 residues. V was pared by 3 bases and J by 4 bases, with 11 bases between. The CDR3 bases are TGTGCCAGCAGTTTTTTGGAGGGATCAGATACGCAGTATTTT. Protein sequence: CASSFLEGSDTQYF.

The rearrangement links TRBV6-6 to TRBJ2-7, with 7 positions matching TRBD1. The germline gives CDR1 MNHNY, CDR2 SVGAGI (reference sequence). V shed 4 bases and J 5 bases; nucleotides not matched to a gene: 5. The CDR3 is 13 amino acids. The CDR3 region is CASSLTGTNEQYF. The CDR3 nucleotides are TGTGCCAGCAGTTTGACAGGGACAAACGAGCAGTACTTC.

This chain joins TRBV4-1 and TRBJ2-7, with TRBD2 matching 12 bases. V dropped 0 bases and J dropped 2; count of bases not matched to a gene: 5. CDR3 length: 17 residues. The germline gives CDR1 MGHRA, CDR2 YSYEKL. This CDR3 is CASSQDSLAGGPYEQYF. The DNA for the CDR3 is TGCGCCAGCAGCCAAGATTCTCTAGCGGGAGGGCCCTACGAGCAGTACTTC.

The V call is TRBV28, the J call TRBJ1-4; TRBD1 is a possible D gene (5 bases). The germline V gene encodes CDR1 MDHEN and CDR2 SYDVKM. The CDR3 extends over 12 amino acids. With 6 bases removed from V and 8 bases from J, the gap between germline ends came to 10 bases. CDR3 in amino acids: CASRGGVEKLFF. The CDR3 nucleotides are TGTGCCAGCAGAGGAGGGGTCGAAAAACTGTTTTTT.

This clonotype was observed a few times. J is TRBJ2-1 and V is TRBV7-2; the D gene is possibly TRBD2 (6 bases). Germline V gives CDR1 SGHTA, CDR2 FQGNSA. The germline V and J ends were trimmed by 8 bases and 13 bases, with 18 bases remaining between them. This CDR3 is built from 12 residues. The CDR3 DNA reads TGTGCCAGCGCGTCCATGGACTACACTCAGTTCTTC. Translating it yields CASASMDYTQFF.

This clonotype has just a few counts. The chain joins TRBV5-5 to TRBJ2-5, with a possible D match to TRBD2 (5 bases). The V end was cut by 2 bases, the J end by 5 bases, with 10 bases between. This CDR3 has 13 residues. From germline, CDR1 is SGHKS and CDR2 YYEKEE (reference sequence). The CDR3 DNA reads TGTGCCAGCAGCTTTAGCGCACGGGAGACCCAGTACTTC. Translation gives CASSFSARETQYF. Variable domain in full (rest from reference TRBV5-5 and TRBJ2-5): DAGVTQSPTHLIKTRGQQVTLRCSPISGHKSVSWYQQVLGQGPQFIFQYYEKEERGRGNFPDRFSARQFPNYSSELNVNALLLGDSALYLCASSFSARETQYFGPGTRLLVL.

This rearrangement joins TRBV5-1 to TRBJ2-3, with TRBD1 identical over 9 bases. The trim removed 4 bases at V and 5 bases at J, leaving 5 bases unmatched. The CDR3 is 14 amino acids. Germline assignment: CDR1 SGHRS and CDR2 YFSETQ. As DNA, the CDR3 is TGCGCCAGCAGCGAAAGGACAGGGGAAGATACGCAGTATTTT. Residues: CASSERTGEDTQYF. The full variable domain, completed using reference TRBV5-1 and TRBJ2-3, is KAGVTQTPRYLIKTRGQQVTLSCSPISGHRSVSWYQQTPGQGLQFLFEYFSETQRNKGNFPGRFSGRQFSNSRSEMNVSTLELGDSALYLCASSERTGEDTQYFGPGTRLTVL.

The J gene is TRBJ2-2, the V gene TRBV30, with D possibly being TRBD1 or TRBD2 (5 bases each). Germline CDR1 GTSNPN, CDR2 SVGIG (reference sequence). Trimming pared 5 bases from V and 4 bases from J, leaving 17 bases between. CDR3 size: 15 residues. CDR3 amino acids: CAWDGAGGPTGELFF. The CDR3 nucleotides are TGTGCCTGGGATGGGGCAGGAGGACCCACCGGGGAGCTGTTTTTT. The variable domain in full, completed from reference TRBV30 and TRBJ2-2, reads SQTIHQWPATLVQPVGSPLSLECTVEGTSNPNLYWYRQAAGRGLQLLFYSVGIGQISSEVPQNLSASRPQDRQFILSSKKLLLSDSGFYLCAWDGAGGPTGELFFGEGSRLTVL.

This clonotype was counted between two and nine times. The chain combines TRBV5-1 with TRBJ2-3; TRBD1 might be the D (6 bases). The CDR3 length is 14 residues. V gave up 3 bases and J gave up 4 bases, with 12 bases separating them. Per the germline V gene, CDR1 is SGHRS and CDR2 is YFSETQ. In nucleotides, the CDR3 is TGCGCCAGCAGCTCTACAGGGTTGGCAGATACGCAGTATTTT. This codes for CASSSTGLADTQYF.

A word on this clonotype: One end of the junction fails to match germline, which may point to a read error. This rearrangement joins TRBV7-2 to TRBJ2-5; no firm D call. Germline V CDR1 and CDR2: SGHTA, FQGNSA. This CDR3 spans 15 amino acids. The CDR3 DNA follows: TGTGCCAGCAGCCCCCGTGCATCGGTCCAAGAGACTCAGTACTTC. It specifies CASSPRASVQETQYF.

CDR3 region: CASRDPGGSTEAFF. The CDR3 DNA follows: TGTGCCAGCAGGGACCCAGGGGGGTCGACTGAAGCTTTCTTT. The V and J genes are TRBV25-1 and TRBJ1-1; 7 bases agree with TRBD1. Trimming cost V 6 bases and J 5 bases; bases outside gene matches: 9. The CDR3 runs 14 residues. Looked up from germline, CDR1 is MGHDK and CDR2 is SYGVNS.

This chain links TRBV5-1 with TRBJ2-3; TRBD2 aligns across 8 bases. The ends lost 0 bases at V and 1 base at J; junction bases unmatched: 4. This CDR3 comprises 16 residues. The germline gives CDR1 SGHRS, CDR2 YFSETQ. CDR3 coding DNA: TGCGCCAGCAGCTTGGACGGGAGGGCCGGCACAGATACGCAGTATTTT. Its protein product is CASSLDGRAGTDTQYF. The variable domain in full, completed from reference TRBV5-1 and TRBJ2-3, reads KAGVTQTPRYLIKTRGQQVTLSCSPISGHRSVSWYQQTPGQGLQFLFEYFSETQRNKGNFPGRFSGRQFSNSRSEMNVSTLELGDSALYLCASSLDGRAGTDTQYFGPGTRLTVL.

The chain is built from TRBV12-3 or TRBV12-4 and TRBJ2-4, with D tentatively TRBD1 or TRBD2 (6 bases each). Gene TRBJ2-7 matches the end of the DNA better, so the J call may be wrong. CDR3 length: 13 amino acids. The CDR3 region is CASSPLRGDEQYF. The CDR3 DNA reads TGTGCCAGCAGCCCCTTGAGGGGGGACGAGCAGTACTTC.

The chain carries TRBV11-2 and TRBJ1-2; D not certain. The germline V gene has CDR1 SGHAT and CDR2 FQNNGV. CDR3 length equals 12 residues. V was trimmed by 5 bases and J by 5 bases, leaving 9 bases between them. The DNA of the CDR3 is TGTGCCAGCAGCCGACAAGAGTATGGCTACACCTTC. It translates to CASSRQEYGYTF.

This clonotype was seen only a few times. This chain connects TRBV7-2 to TRBJ2-5; 7 nucleotides line up with TRBD2. Losses at the gene ends were 5 bases for V and 4 bases for J; bases not matched to a gene: 16. Germline assignment: CDR1 SGHTA and CDR2 FQGNSA. CDR3 length: 17 amino acids. CDR3 nucleotides: TGTGCCAGCAGCCCGCGCCTGAGGAGACTAGCTACAGAGACCCAGTACTTC. Translation: CASSPRLRRLATETQYF.

V usage is TRBV24-1 and J usage is TRBJ1-5, with a weak D call TRBD1 (6 bases). Germline CDR1 KGHDR, CDR2 SFDVKD. CDR3 length equals 13 residues. V lost 12 bases to trimming and J lost 0 bases, with 11 bases between them. CDR3 sequence (DNA): TGTGCCGCTCAACAGGGTAGCAATCAGCCCCAGCATTTT. This encodes CAAQQGSNQPQHF.

The chain has TRBV12-3 or TRBV12-4 and TRBJ2-3; 7 bases match TRBD1. The CDR3 runs to 14 residues. The CDR3 DNA is TGTACCATCACAAGGGACAGCTCCAGGGATACGCAGTATTTT. Protein sequence: CTITRDSSRDTQYF.

The genes are TRBV11-2 and TRBJ1-1; TRBD1 might be the D (5 bases). Trimming left V 1 base short and J 3 bases short, with 9 bases between. CDR1 SGHAT and CDR2 FQNNGV come from the germline V gene. This CDR3 region has 14 residues. The DNA of the CDR3 is TGTGCCAGCAGCTTAGCTCAGGGAGACACTGAAGCTTTCTTT. Encoded protein: CASSLAQGDTEAFF.

Concerning this clonotype: At one end the junction does not follow the germline gene, possibly because of a read error. This chain connects TRBV7-2 to TRBJ2-1; 13 positions agree with TRBD2. CDR1 and CDR2 from the germline V gene are SGHTA and FQGNSA. The CDR3 spans 16 residues. CDR3 residues: CARSPGTSGKYNEQFF. CDR3 coding DNA: TGTGCCCGCAGCCCTGGGACTAGCGGGAAATACAATGAGCAGTTCTTC.

This clonotype was counted many times. This sequence joins TRBV2 and TRBJ2-3, with unresolved D. The CDR3 spans 13 residues. V gave up 7 bases and J gave up 2 bases, with 10 bases separating them. From germline, CDR1 is SNHLY and CDR2 FYNNEI. The CDR3 DNA reads as TGTGCCAGCACCGAATTAGTCACAGATACGCAGTATTTT. Its translation is CASTELVTDTQYF.

This clonotype was observed a single time. The chain joins TRBV11-3 to TRBJ2-6; TRBD1 agrees at 8 bases. Germline V CDR1 and CDR2: SGHNT, YENEEA. The CDR3 consists of 17 residues. Trimming cost V 5 bases and J 4 bases; bases outside gene matches: 10. For the CDR3, the DNA is TGTGCCAGCAGCCCCGGGGACAGGAGGGCAGGGGCCAACGTCCTGACTTTC. It translates to CASSPGDRRAGANVLTF. Variable domain in full (rest from reference TRBV11-3 and TRBJ2-6): EAGVVQSPRYKIIEKKQPVAFWCNPISGHNTLYWYLQNLGQGPELLIRYENEEAVDDSQLPKDRFSAERLKGVDSTLKIQPAELGDSAVYLCASSPGDRRAGANVLTFGAGSRLTVL.

This clonotype has a handful of counts. The V call is TRBV4-1, the J call TRBJ2-1; no clear D gene. The CDR3 totals 13 residues. Looked up from germline, CDR1 is MGHRA and CDR2 is YSYEKL. V was clipped by 3 bases and J by 5 bases, with 8 bases between them. CDR3 nucleotides: TGCGCCAGCAGCCATGACACAGACAATGAGCAGTTCTTC. Its translation: CASSHDTDNEQFF.

V is TRBV5-1 and J is TRBJ2-5; 14 bases match TRBD2. CDR1 is SGHRS and CDR2 is YFSETQ in the germline V gene. The ends lost 2 bases at V and 4 bases at J; junction bases unmatched: 4. The CDR3 extends over 16 amino acids. The CDR3 DNA reads TGCGCCAGCAGCTTTAGACTAGCGGGGGGGCCAGAGACCCAGTACTTC. Protein product: CASSFRLAGGPETQYF.